This TCR beta chain was profiled in a study of blood T cell repertoires in COVID-19. Turning to the study itself: Sites in the United States, Italy and Spain provided acute and convalescent COVID-19 samples. T cells, B-cell-depleted T cells, or PBMCs provided the cDNA or gDNA that served as material.

Original processing methods: Amplification of reference gene primers was used by the study to estimate nucleated cell counts. The table came from immunoSEQ multiplex PCR; TCRdb's copy has only in-frame clones and leaves some out. V and J calls and clone size are those listed in that table; D and trimming were worked out from the DNA. The sample has around 87,000 clones; 77% are singletons. Looked up from germline, CDR1 is MGHRA and CDR2 is YSYEKL. CDR3 length: 16 residues. Between the trimmed V and J ends, which lost 0 bases and 7 bases, there was a span of 18 bases. This clone was detected only a few times.

What was sequenced was peripheral blood. The TCR originated in an elderly woman with acute or convalescent COVID-19. The chain couples TRBV4-1 to TRBJ1-2; D unclear. The CDR3 region has the DNA TGCGCCAGCAGCCAAGATGCCGACTCGTCTCTGGCTGGCTACACCTTC. Translated, it gives CASSQDADSSLAGYTF.